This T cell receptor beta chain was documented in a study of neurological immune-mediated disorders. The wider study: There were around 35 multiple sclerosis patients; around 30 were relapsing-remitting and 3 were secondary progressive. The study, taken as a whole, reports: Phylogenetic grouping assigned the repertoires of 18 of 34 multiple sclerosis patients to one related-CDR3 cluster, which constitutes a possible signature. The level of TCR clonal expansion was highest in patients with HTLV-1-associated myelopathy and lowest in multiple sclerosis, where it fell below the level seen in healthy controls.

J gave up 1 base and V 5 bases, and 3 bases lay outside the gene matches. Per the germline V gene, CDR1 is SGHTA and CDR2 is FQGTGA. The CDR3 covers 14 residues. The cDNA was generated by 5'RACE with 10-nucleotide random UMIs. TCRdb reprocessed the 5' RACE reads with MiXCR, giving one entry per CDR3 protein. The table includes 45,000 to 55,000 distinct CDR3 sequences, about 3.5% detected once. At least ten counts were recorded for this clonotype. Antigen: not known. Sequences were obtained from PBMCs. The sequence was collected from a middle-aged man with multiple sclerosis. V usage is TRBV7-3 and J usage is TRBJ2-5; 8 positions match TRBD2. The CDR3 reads CASSPGGGQETQYF. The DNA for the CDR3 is TGTGCCAGCAGCCCCGGGGGGGGCCAAGAGACCCAGTACTTC.